This T cell receptor beta chain is drawn from a study of Ad26.COV2.S vaccination and SARS-CoV-2 variants. The overall study: Participants got Ad26.COV2.S intramuscularly, once or twice 56 days apart.

A word on this clone: What it binds is not known.

The treatment: around 19 received Ad26.COV2.S at low or high dose, single or two shots; about 5 received placebo; per-sample allocation not given. Collection of the samples took place on day 63 after the first injection of vaccine or placebo. An adult donor aged 18-55 years was enrolled in Boston. Expressing Wuhan-strain SARS-CoV-2 spike, an Ad26 vector served as the vaccine. Method: immunoSEQ multiplex PCR; TCRdb's copy keeps in-frame clones and lacks some. Among about 460,000 clones listed, nearly 90% were seen once. Study-level results: TCR breadth and depth analyses may have underestimated total T cell responses.

The input for sequencing was peripheral blood, taken in a trial of Ad26.COV2.S vaccine versus placebo. This clonotype originated in a person between 18 and 65 years old who received the Ad26.COV2.S COVID-19 vaccine or a placebo.

The CDR3 sequence is CASSSQTGYGYTF. The CDR3 DNA follows: TGTGCCAGCAGTTCGCAGACAGGCTATGGCTACACCTTC. The V call is TRBV28, the J call TRBJ1-2, with D possibly TRBD1 on 6 matching bases. V lost 4 bases and J 4 bases, leaving 10 bases between the germline ends. The germline V gene has CDR1 MDHEN and CDR2 SYDVKM. CDR3 length: 13 amino acids.